Listed below are T cell receptor beta chains from one sample, sequenced in a study of CD8 T cells in ankylosing spondylitis. TCRdb fed the 5' RACE reads into MiXCR, producing one record per CDR3 protein. This table holds about 240,000 distinct CDR3 sequences, about 10% found once. The sample taken for sequencing was blood, either unsorted or a sorted T cell fraction (not recorded which). The receptors shown here come from a male donor with ankylosing spondylitis or in good health (not recorded which). Each CDR3 is given with its conserved first and last residue. Each record gives: D gene, V gene, J gene, clone size, CDR3 DNA, CDR3 protein. The D gene is left open where the match is weak. Where a row states a size, it is once, few, many or the class of an expanded clone; other rows omit it.

NA	TRBV5-1	TRBJ2-5	many	TGCGCCAGCAGTGGGGACTCCGAAGAGACCCAGTACTTC	CASSGDSEETQYF
NA	TRBV6-5	TRBJ1-2	NA	TGTGCCAGCAGTTACTATTACGGTAACTATGGCTACACCTTC	CASSYYYGNYGYTF
NA	TRBV5-1	TRBJ2-2	many	TGCGCCAGCAGCTTGATCCTGGGGCAGAACACCGGGGAGCTGTTTTTT	CASSLILGQNTGELFF
NA	TRBV6-5	TRBJ2-7	many	TGTGCCAGCAGTTACGTCGGTGGAGGCCCCTACGAGCAGTACTTC	CASSYVGGGPYEQYF
TRBD2	TRBV4-1	TRBJ2-7	many	TGCGCCAGCAGCCAAGACTCGGGACTAGCGGGGGGGCTCCACGAGCAGTACTTC	CASSQDSGLAGGLHEQYF
NA	TRBV5-1	TRBJ2-6	few	TGCGCCAGCAGCTCCCGGCCGGCGGATTTCTCTGGGGCCAACGTCCTGACTTTC	CASSSRPADFSGANVLTF
NA	TRBV5-3	TRBJ2-1	NA	TGTGCCAGAAGCTTGGCGGGACCATTTTTCCCGGGACAAAACAATGAGCAGTTCTTC	CARSLAGPFFPGQNNEQFF
TRBD2	TRBV7-6	TRBJ2-7	few	TGTGCCAGCAGCTTAGTCGTAGCGGGAGACTTGGTAGCCTACGAGCAGTACTTC	CASSLVVAGDLVAYEQYF
NA	TRBV4-1	TRBJ2-2	many	TGCGCCAGCAGCACACAGTGGGGCACCGGGGAGCTGTTTTTT	CASSTQWGTGELFF
NA	TRBV6-1	TRBJ2-2	many	TGTGCCCCATGGCAGGGGAGCACCGGGGAGCTGTTTTTT	CAPWQGSTGELFF
TRBD1	TRBV10-1	TRBJ2-2	many	TGCGCCAGCAATAAAGAATCCGGGACAGGGGGCTACACCGGGGAGCTGTTTTTT	CASNKESGTGGYTGELFF
TRBD1	TRBV5-5	TRBJ2-2	few	TGTGCCAGCAGCTGGTCAGGGGGCGAGTCCGGGGAGCTGTTTTTT	CASSWSGGESGELFF
TRBD1	TRBV24-1	TRBJ1-1	many	TGTGCCACCAGTGAGAGGGGGCAAATGAACACTGAAGCTTTCTTT	CATSERGQMNTEAFF
TRBD2	TRBV6-5	TRBJ2-1	many	TGTGCCAGCAGTACTGGGGGACTAGCACGCAATGAGCAGTTCTTC	CASSTGGLARNEQFF
TRBD1	TRBV5-1	TRBJ2-1	many	TGCGCCAGCAGGGTGATACCACAGGGGAGTACTGAGCAGTTCTTC	CASRVIPQGSTEQFF
TRBD2	TRBV28	TRBJ2-7	few	TGTGCCAGCAGTTTCAGTAGCGGGAGTGCCTACGAGCAGTACTTC	CASSFSSGSAYEQYF
TRBD1	TRBV10-2	TRBJ2-7	NA	TGCGCCAGCGGCCGGGACAGCAAGACCTACGAGCAGTACTTC	CASGRDSKTYEQYF
NA	TRBV5-6	TRBJ2-7	few	TGTGCCAGTGGACGGAGCCTTACCTACGAGCAGTACTTC	CASGRSLTYEQYF
NA	TRBV21-1	TRBJ2-7	few	TGTGCCAGCAGCACGGAGCGGGTTTTCTACGAGCAGTACTTC	CASSTERVFYEQYF
NA	TRBV25-1	TRBJ1-3	many	TGTGCCAGCAGTGAATATACGAGCTCTGGAAACACCATATATTTT	CASSEYTSSGNTIYF
NA	TRBV29-1	TRBJ2-7	many	TGCAGCGTTGAAGATCCCTCCTACGGGACCTACGAGCAGTACTTC	CSVEDPSYGTYEQYF
NA	TRBV12-3/TRBV12-4	TRBJ2-7	NA	TGTGCCAGCAGTCAATTTTTAGGGGGGGTCTCCTACGAGCAGTACTTC	CASSQFLGGVSYEQYF
NA	TRBV5-1	TRBJ1-1	many	TGCGCCAGCAGCTTATTCGGGGAAAAGGACACTGAAGCTTTCTTT	CASSLFGEKDTEAFF
NA	TRBV10-3	TRBJ1-1	NA	TGTGCCATCAGTGTTGGCGGAAACACTGAAGCTTTCTTT	CAISVGGNTEAFF
TRBD2	TRBV20-1	TRBJ2-3	few	TGCAGTAGCGGGAGGGTGGTAGATACGCAGTATTTT	CSSGRVVDTQYF
NA	TRBV20-1	TRBJ2-3	many	TGCAGTGCTAGCGGGGCAGATACGCAGTATTTT	CSASGADTQYF
NA	TRBV4-1	TRBJ2-2	NA	TGCGCCAGCAGCCACGCTGGGGCGGGGACCGGGGAGCTGTTTTTT	CASSHAGAGTGELFF
NA	TRBV3-1	TRBJ2-1	NA	TGTGCCAGCAGCCAAGGCGGGGCCAACTACAATGAGCAGTTCTTC	CASSQGGANYNEQFF
NA	TRBV29-1	TRBJ2-2	many	TGCAGCGTTGATAGAACGAACACCGGGGAGCTGTTTTTT	CSVDRTNTGELFF
NA	TRBV5-5	TRBJ2-7	many	TGTGCCAGCAGAATTTCGTTTGCCCACGAGCAGTACTTC	CASRISFAHEQYF
TRBD2	TRBV4-2	TRBJ2-7	NA	TGTGCCAGCAGCCAAGATCTGCGGGAGGTCTACGAGCAGTACTTC	CASSQDLREVYEQYF
NA	TRBV5-1	TRBJ2-5	NA	TGCGCCAGCAGGATCGATCAAGAGACCCAGTACTTC	CASRIDQETQYF
NA	TRBV12-3/TRBV12-4	TRBJ2-4	few	TGTGCCAGCAGTTTTCCCCAGGGGGCCAAAAACATTCAGTACTTC	CASSFPQGAKNIQYF
NA	TRBV6-5	TRBJ2-3	few	TGTGCCAGCACCTATAGTGGGTCTAGCACAGATACGCAGTATTTT	CASTYSGSSTDTQYF
NA	TRBV29-1	TRBJ2-3	few	TGCAGCGTTGAATGGCAGAACACAGATACGCAGTATTTT	CSVEWQNTDTQYF
NA	TRBV24-1	TRBJ1-4	NA	TGTGCCACCGCGGGGCGGAAAAATGAAAAACTGTTTTTT	CATAGRKNEKLFF
NA	TRBV28	TRBJ2-2	many	TGTGCCAGCAGACCCGCCCACAGGAACACCGGGGAGCTGTTTTTT	CASRPAHRNTGELFF
NA	TRBV4-2	TRBJ2-7	NA	TGTGCCAGCAGCCAGGGCGGTAGCTCCTACGAGCAGTACTTC	CASSQGGSSYEQYF
NA	TRBV20-1	TRBJ2-3	NA	TGCAGTGCTAGTCCGGGGGGCACAGATACGCAGTATTTT	CSASPGGTDTQYF
NA	TRBV12-3/TRBV12-4	TRBJ2-3	NA	TGTGCCAGCAGCCCACCAGGGGCAGGGAAGGATACGCAGTATTTT	CASSPPGAGKDTQYF
TRBD2	TRBV4-1	TRBJ2-7	NA	TGCGCCAGCAGCCGCGGACTAGCGAGTTCCTACGAGCAGTACTTC	CASSRGLASSYEQYF
NA	TRBV11-3	TRBJ2-2	few	TGTGCCAGCAGCTCTCAGCGGACCGGGGAGCTGTTTTTT	CASSSQRTGELFF
NA	TRBV14	TRBJ2-1	many	TGTGCCAGCAGCCCCCTACAAGCTTCTGAGCAGTTCTTC	CASSPLQASEQFF